A selection of T cell receptor beta chains follows, all from one sample in a study of T cell changes during pregnancy in multiple sclerosis. Profiled with immunoSEQ multiplex PCR; TCRdb holds only in-frame clones, not every one. The sample gives about 39,000 clones, 75% to 95% of which show up once; more than 0.45% is in the top ten. The sample consisted of CD4+ T cells from peripheral blood mononuclear cells, taken in the first trimester of pregnancy. The receptors here all came from a female donor in good health, enrolled as a control in a pregnancy study. Each CDR3 is given with its conserved first and last residue. Fields, in order: D gene, J gene, clone size, V gene, CDR3 DNA, CDR3 protein. D genes are given only for firm matches. Some rows have no size entry. The others give once, few or many, or a class for an expanded clone.

>TRBD2|TRBJ2-2|NA|TRBV5-4
TGTGCCAGCAGTAAGACTAGCGACACCGGGGAGCTGTTTTTT
CASSKTSDTGELFF
>NA|TRBJ1-6|NA|TRBV4-3
TGCGCCAGCAGCCAAGGTCCCGGAGCCTCACCCCTCCACTTT
CASSQGPGASPLHF
>NA|TRBJ2-5|NA|TRBV2
TGTGCCAGCAGACTTCAAGAGACCCAGTACTTC
CASRLQETQYF
>TRBD1|TRBJ2-1|NA|TRBV7-2
TGTGCCAGCAGCTCCACAGGGGCAGGCGGATTGGGGCAGTTCTTC
CASSSTGAGGLGQFF
>TRBD2|TRBJ2-3|NA|TRBV5-1
TGCGCCAGCAGCCCCGGACTAGCGGGGCGCTCAGATACGCAGTATTTT
CASSPGLAGRSDTQYF
>NA|TRBJ1-2|NA|TRBV6-5
TGTGCCAGCAGTTCAGGGATGGCCTATGGCTACACCTTC
CASSSGMAYGYTF
>TRBD2|TRBJ2-1|NA|TRBV29-1
TGCAGCGTCGGGGGGGTCAGCGGGGGGCAGTTCTTC
CSVGGVSGGQFF
>NA|TRBJ2-1|NA|TRBV10-3
TGTGCCATCAGTGGGATAGCAATGGTAAATGAGCAGTTCTTC
CAISGIAMVNEQFF
>NA|TRBJ1-3|once|TRBV12-5
TGTGCTAGTGGTCCCCGATGGGGAGGGAGCAAAAACACCATATATTTT
CASGPRWGGSKNTIYF
>NA|TRBJ2-6|NA|TRBV7-2
TGTGCCAGCAGCGAACATCAGGCTGGGGCCAACGTCCTGACTTTC
CASSEHQAGANVLTF
>NA|TRBJ1-6|few|TRBV7-9
TGTGCCAGCACCTTGGGGAGGGGCGGCTATAATTCACCCCTCCACTTT
CASTLGRGGYNSPLHF
>NA|TRBJ1-4|NA|TRBV9
TGTGCCAGCAGCGTGCGGGGATTTGAAAAACTGTTTTTT
CASSVRGFEKLFF
>NA|TRBJ2-7|NA|TRBV9
TGTGCCAGCAGCGTGGGCACCCTCGCCTACGAGCAGTACTTC
CASSVGTLAYEQYF